These T cell receptor beta chains were read from a single sample in a study of somatic mutations in cytotoxic T cells in rheumatoid arthritis. The table came from immunoSEQ multiplex PCR; TCRdb's copy has only in-frame clones and leaves some out. The sample carries about 20,000 clones, approximately 74% recorded once. The sample consisted of CD8+ T cells sorted from blood. The receptors were sampled from a man aged 55 to 70 in good health. Both conserved end residues are part of each CDR3. The D gene is left open where the match is weak. Size is stated for part of the rows, as once, few or many counts, or as a class when the clone is expanded.

J gene: TRBJ1-2
V gene: TRBV19
D gene: TRBD1
clone size: once
CDR3 protein: CASSAGQGYGYTF
CDR3 DNA: TGTGCCAGTAGTGCGGGACAGGGGTATGGCTACACCTTC

J gene: TRBJ2-1
V gene: TRBV4-1
D gene: TRBD2
clone size: -
CDR3 protein: CASSQGPGTSGFRSSYNEQFF
CDR3 DNA: TGCGCCAGCAGCCAGGGACCCGGGACTAGCGGGTTCCGAAGCTCCTACAATGAGCAGTTCTTC

J gene: TRBJ2-3
V gene: TRBV27
D gene: TRBD2
clone size: -
CDR3 protein: CASSWGTSGATDTQYF
CDR3 DNA: TGTGCCAGCAGTTGGGGGACTAGCGGGGCAACAGATACGCAGTATTTT

J gene: TRBJ1-2
V gene: TRBV4-1
D gene: -
clone size: -
CDR3 protein: CASSQVATGAYYGYTF
CDR3 DNA: TGCGCCAGCAGCCAAGTTGCGACAGGAGCCTACTATGGCTACACCTTC

J gene: TRBJ2-5
V gene: TRBV19
D gene: TRBD2
clone size: -
CDR3 protein: CASSLRGLASETQYF
CDR3 DNA: TGTGCCAGTAGTCTTAGGGGACTAGCCTCCGAGACCCAGTACTTC

J gene: TRBJ2-1
V gene: TRBV27
D gene: TRBD2
clone size: -
CDR3 protein: CASSYSGRFDEQFF
CDR3 DNA: TGTGCCAGCAGTTACAGCGGGAGGTTCGATGAGCAGTTCTTC

J gene: TRBJ2-3
V gene: TRBV9
D gene: -
clone size: -
CDR3 protein: CASSPELGTRDDTQYF
CDR3 DNA: TGTGCCAGCAGCCCGGAACTAGGAACCCGTGACGATACGCAGTATTTT

J gene: TRBJ2-7
V gene: TRBV5-4
D gene: TRBD2
clone size: -
CDR3 protein: CASSLRAGGPVEQYF
CDR3 DNA: TGTGCCAGCAGCTTGCGGGCGGGAGGGCCGGTCGAGCAGTACTTC

J gene: TRBJ2-7
V gene: TRBV7-2
D gene: TRBD2
clone size: -
CDR3 protein: CASSRLAGEEQYF
CDR3 DNA: TGTGCCAGCAGTAGACTAGCGGGAGAAGAGCAGTACTTC

J gene: TRBJ1-4
V gene: TRBV18
D gene: -
clone size: -
CDR3 protein: CASSPTEREAEKLFF
CDR3 DNA: TGTGCCAGCTCACCAACGGAAAGGGAGGCTGAAAAACTGTTTTTT

J gene: TRBJ1-2
V gene: TRBV10-2
D gene: TRBD1
clone size: -
CDR3 protein: CASSGTNGQGNGYTF
CDR3 DNA: TGCGCCAGCAGTGGCACGAACGGACAGGGTAATGGCTACACCTTC

J gene: TRBJ2-1
V gene: TRBV10-3
D gene: TRBD1
clone size: -
CDR3 protein: CAIRDITGGSYNEQFF
CDR3 DNA: TGTGCCATCAGAGACATCACAGGGGGCTCATACAATGAGCAGTTCTTC

J gene: TRBJ2-3
V gene: TRBV4-3
D gene: TRBD2
clone size: -
CDR3 protein: CASSQDGTSGSTDTQYF
CDR3 DNA: TGCGCCAGCAGCCAAGATGGCACTAGCGGGAGCACAGATACGCAGTATTTT

J gene: TRBJ2-7
V gene: TRBV19
D gene: TRBD1
clone size: -
CDR3 protein: CASSIIGGGEQYF
CDR3 DNA: TGTGCCAGTAGTATAATAGGGGGCGGCGAGCAGTACTTC

J gene: TRBJ1-1
V gene: TRBV7-2
D gene: -
clone size: once
CDR3 protein: CASSLDAGYGGTEAFF
CDR3 DNA: TGTGCCAGCAGCTTAGACGCAGGGTACGGTGGCACTGAAGCTTTCTTT

J gene: TRBJ2-1
V gene: TRBV2
D gene: -
clone size: -
CDR3 protein: CASSSQGRALEQFF
CDR3 DNA: TGTGCCAGCAGCTCCCAGGGAAGGGCTCTTGAGCAGTTCTTC

J gene: TRBJ2-3
V gene: TRBV19
D gene: TRBD1
clone size: -
CDR3 protein: CASARTGGLTDTQYF
CDR3 DNA: TGTGCCAGTGCCCGGACAGGGGGCCTCACAGATACGCAGTATTTT

J gene: TRBJ2-1
V gene: TRBV9
D gene: TRBD2
clone size: -
CDR3 protein: CASSAPGGADEQFF
CDR3 DNA: TGTGCCAGCAGCGCCCCGGGAGGGGCAGATGAGCAGTTCTTC

J gene: TRBJ2-1
V gene: TRBV6-6
D gene: TRBD2
clone size: -
CDR3 protein: CASSYRGAYNEQFF
CDR3 DNA: TGTGCCAGCAGTTACCGGGGGGCCTACAATGAGCAGTTCTTC

J gene: TRBJ1-2
V gene: TRBV27
D gene: -
clone size: -
CDR3 protein: CASSENGFYGYTF
CDR3 DNA: TGTGCCAGCAGTGAGAACGGGTTCTATGGCTACACCTTC

J gene: TRBJ2-1
V gene: TRBV7-8
D gene: -
clone size: -
CDR3 protein: CASSTGGGGYNEQFF
CDR3 DNA: TGTGCCAGCAGCACAGGGGGGGGCGGCTACAATGAGCAGTTCTTC

J gene: TRBJ2-7
V gene: TRBV4-1
D gene: TRBD2
clone size: -
CDR3 protein: CASSPGLAGEVEQYF
CDR3 DNA: TGCGCCAGCAGCCCGGGACTAGCGGGAGAGGTAGAGCAGTACTTC

J gene: TRBJ2-2
V gene: TRBV4-1
D gene: -
clone size: -
CDR3 protein: CASSPQGSLVLAGELFF
CDR3 DNA: TGCGCCAGCAGCCCGCAGGGGTCACTAGTTCTCGCCGGGGAGCTGTTTTTT

J gene: TRBJ1-6
V gene: TRBV14
D gene: -
clone size: -
CDR3 protein: CASSQDVGAYNSPLHF
CDR3 DNA: TGTGCCAGCAGCCAAGATGTAGGGGCCTATAATTCACCCCTCCACTTT

J gene: TRBJ2-1
V gene: TRBV6-5
D gene: -
clone size: -
CDR3 protein: CASSYTGDEQFF
CDR3 DNA: TGTGCCAGCAGTTACACGGGGGATGAGCAGTTCTTC

J gene: TRBJ2-5
V gene: TRBV18
D gene: TRBD1
clone size: few
CDR3 protein: CASSPQGRGQGETQYF
CDR3 DNA: TGTGCCAGCTCACCACAGGGCAGGGGGCAAGGAGAGACCCAGTACTTC

J gene: TRBJ2-2
V gene: TRBV7-6
D gene: -
clone size: -
CDR3 protein: CASSPTFDRSNGELFF
CDR3 DNA: TGTGCCAGCAGCCCCACCTTTGACAGGTCGAACGGGGAGCTGTTTTTT

J gene: TRBJ2-7
V gene: TRBV27
D gene: -
clone size: once
CDR3 protein: CASSNPDGLYEQYF
CDR3 DNA: TGTGCCAGCAGTAACCCGGACGGACTTTACGAGCAGTACTTC

J gene: TRBJ2-1
V gene: TRBV27
D gene: -
clone size: -
CDR3 protein: CASRRRGPTDEQFF
CDR3 DNA: TGTGCCAGCAGAAGAAGGGGCCCGACAGATGAGCAGTTCTTC

J gene: TRBJ2-1
V gene: TRBV15
D gene: -
clone size: -
CDR3 protein: CATSRDLSEQFF
CDR3 DNA: TGTGCCACCAGCAGAGACTTGTCTGAGCAGTTCTTC

J gene: TRBJ2-7
V gene: TRBV19
D gene: -
clone size: once
CDR3 protein: CASSPRQGPPRVQYF
CDR3 DNA: TGTGCCAGTAGCCCCAGGCAGGGCCCGCCACGAGTGCAGTACTTC

J gene: TRBJ2-1
V gene: TRBV19
D gene: TRBD2
clone size: -
CDR3 protein: CASSIGTSGGKYNEQFF
CDR3 DNA: TGTGCCAGTAGTATAGGGACTAGCGGGGGGAAGTATAATGAGCAGTTCTTC

J gene: TRBJ2-1
V gene: TRBV19
D gene: -
clone size: -
CDR3 protein: CASSIDGPSVTYNEQFF
CDR3 DNA: TGTGCCAGTAGTATAGACGGTCCTAGCGTAACCTACAATGAGCAGTTCTTC

J gene: TRBJ2-7
V gene: TRBV4-2
D gene: -
clone size: -
CDR3 protein: CASSQERGGEQYF
CDR3 DNA: TGTGCCAGCAGCCAAGAGCGGGGAGGCGAGCAGTACTTC

J gene: TRBJ2-7
V gene: TRBV27
D gene: -
clone size: once
CDR3 protein: CASSLSAGSSSYEQYF
CDR3 DNA: TGTGCCAGCAGTTTATCCGCAGGATCAAGCTCCTACGAGCAGTACTTC

J gene: TRBJ2-7
V gene: TRBV9
D gene: -
clone size: -
CDR3 protein: CASSVGPTGYEQYF
CDR3 DNA: TGTGCCAGCAGCGTAGGGCCCACAGGGTACGAGCAGTACTTC

J gene: TRBJ2-5
V gene: TRBV6-5
D gene: -
clone size: -
CDR3 protein: CASRQGNKETQYF
CDR3 DNA: TGTGCCAGCAGACAGGGAAACAAAGAGACCCAGTACTTC

J gene: TRBJ2-2
V gene: TRBV4-1
D gene: -
clone size: -
CDR3 protein: CASSHVWGQNTGELFF
CDR3 DNA: TGCGCCAGCAGCCATGTTTGGGGACAGAACACCGGGGAGCTGTTTTTT

J gene: TRBJ2-2
V gene: TRBV9
D gene: -
clone size: -
CDR3 protein: CASKTTGSGTGELFF
CDR3 DNA: TGTGCCAGCAAAACGACAGGGAGCGGGACCGGGGAGCTGTTTTTT

J gene: TRBJ2-2
V gene: TRBV4-2
D gene: -
clone size: -
CDR3 protein: CASSQDGSGVVNTGELFF
CDR3 DNA: TGTGCCAGCAGCCAAGATGGTAGCGGAGTAGTGAACACCGGGGAGCTGTTTTTT

J gene: TRBJ2-3
V gene: TRBV13
D gene: TRBD2
clone size: -
CDR3 protein: CASSPGTSGFTDTQYF
CDR3 DNA: TGTGCCAGCAGCCCAGGGACTAGCGGGTTCACAGATACGCAGTATTTT

J gene: TRBJ2-3
V gene: TRBV19
D gene: TRBD1
clone size: few
CDR3 protein: CASSVGTGGYFTDTQYF
CDR3 DNA: TGTGCCAGTAGTGTCGGGACAGGGGGCTACTTCACAGATACGCAGTATTTT

J gene: TRBJ2-1
V gene: TRBV29-1
D gene: -
clone size: -
CDR3 protein: CSASGSPYNEQFF
CDR3 DNA: TGCAGCGCCTCGGGTTCCCCGTACAATGAGCAGTTCTTC

J gene: TRBJ2-2
V gene: TRBV7-8
D gene: -
clone size: -
CDR3 protein: CASSLLSGNTGELFF
CDR3 DNA: TGTGCCAGCAGCTTACTTAGCGGGAACACCGGGGAGCTGTTTTTT

J gene: TRBJ2-7
V gene: TRBV19
D gene: -
clone size: -
CDR3 protein: CASTPSPGSSYEQYF
CDR3 DNA: TGTGCCAGTACCCCCTCCCCAGGGTCCTCCTACGAGCAGTACTTC

J gene: TRBJ2-7
V gene: TRBV19
D gene: -
clone size: -
CDR3 protein: CASSPLRDSTYEQYF
CDR3 DNA: TGTGCCAGTAGCCCTCTCCGGGACTCCACCTACGAGCAGTACTTC

J gene: TRBJ2-5
V gene: TRBV10-2
D gene: TRBD2
clone size: few
CDR3 protein: CASSSEREPQETQYF
CDR3 DNA: TGCGCCAGCAGTTCGGAGCGGGAGCCTCAAGAGACCCAGTACTTC

J gene: TRBJ2-7
V gene: TRBV2
D gene: -
clone size: -
CDR3 protein: CASSVWGGREQYF
CDR3 DNA: TGTGCCAGCAGTGTTTGGGGGGGCAGGGAGCAGTACTTC

J gene: TRBJ2-7
V gene: TRBV27
D gene: TRBD1
clone size: -
CDR3 protein: CASSLGQGEYEQYF
CDR3 DNA: TGTGCCAGCAGTTTGGGACAGGGAGAATACGAGCAGTACTTC

J gene: TRBJ1-5
V gene: TRBV7-2
D gene: -
clone size: -
CDR3 protein: CASSNTGYQPQHF
CDR3 DNA: TGTGCCAGCAGCAACACAGGTTATCAGCCCCAGCATTTT

J gene: TRBJ2-7
V gene: TRBV6-5
D gene: TRBD1
clone size: -
CDR3 protein: CASSYLTGGYEQYF
CDR3 DNA: TGTGCCAGCAGTTACCTGACAGGGGGATACGAGCAGTACTTC

J gene: TRBJ2-7
V gene: TRBV7-6
D gene: TRBD2
clone size: -
CDR3 protein: CASSHSTSGSEEQYF
CDR3 DNA: TGTGCCAGCAGCCACTCCACTAGCGGGAGCGAGGAGCAGTACTTC

J gene: TRBJ2-2
V gene: TRBV2
D gene: -
clone size: -
CDR3 protein: CASTPPVQENTGELFF
CDR3 DNA: TGTGCCAGCACCCCTCCGGTCCAGGAGAACACCGGGGAGCTGTTTTTT

J gene: TRBJ2-5
V gene: TRBV5-1
D gene: TRBD2
clone size: -
CDR3 protein: CASSSGVGTSVQETQYF
CDR3 DNA: TGCGCCAGCAGCAGCGGGGTGGGGACTAGCGTTCAAGAGACCCAGTACTTC

J gene: TRBJ2-1
V gene: TRBV6-5
D gene: TRBD2
clone size: -
CDR3 protein: CASSLSSGLGEQFF
CDR3 DNA: TGTGCCAGCAGTCTTTCTAGCGGGTTGGGGGAGCAGTTCTTC

J gene: TRBJ2-2
V gene: TRBV9
D gene: -
clone size: -
CDR3 protein: CASSVSGFGSNTGELFF
CDR3 DNA: TGTGCCAGCAGCGTTTCCGGGTTTGGGTCGAACACCGGGGAGCTGTTTTTT

J gene: TRBJ2-1
V gene: TRBV29-1
D gene: TRBD1
clone size: once
CDR3 protein: CSVPRDRFYNEQFF
CDR3 DNA: TGCAGCGTTCCCCGGGACAGGTTCTACAATGAGCAGTTCTTC

J gene: TRBJ2-7
V gene: TRBV27
D gene: -
clone size: -
CDR3 protein: CASSLSSGVYEQYF
CDR3 DNA: TGTGCCAGCAGTTTATCGAGTGGAGTCTACGAGCAGTACTTC

J gene: TRBJ2-5
V gene: TRBV13
D gene: -
clone size: -
CDR3 protein: CASSPEDSHGETQYF
CDR3 DNA: TGTGCCAGCAGCCCCGAGGACTCCCACGGGGAGACCCAGTACTTC